The 11 T cell receptor beta chains below all came from one sample that was sequenced in a study of T cell changes during pregnancy in multiple sclerosis. Some clones are missing from TCRdb's copy, which holds only in-frame ones; the method was immunoSEQ multiplex PCR. The sample carries almost 40,000 clones, approximately 90% recorded once. The sequencing here drew on CD4+ T cells from peripheral blood mononuclear cells, taken in the third trimester of pregnancy. These receptors were taken from a female donor in good health, enrolled as a control in a pregnancy study.

In its sample, this clone was seen once. The J gene is TRBJ2-1, the V gene TRBV14; D not certain. V lost 3 bases and J 6 bases, leaving 9 bases between the germline ends. The CDR3 contains 13 residues. Germline values: CDR1 SGHDN, CDR2 FVKESK. CDR3 residues: CASSHNFPNEQFF. CDR3 in DNA: TGTGCCAGCAGCCACAACTTCCCCAATGAGCAGTTCTTC.

The chain has TRBV18 and TRBJ2-1, with 12 bases fitting TRBD1. The CDR3 has 15 residues. Germline V gene data show CDR1 as KGHSH and CDR2 as LQKENI. The V gene end was trimmed by 8 bases and the J gene end by 5 bases; junction bases not matched to a gene: 7. The CDR3 nucleotides are TGTGCCAGCAGACCGGGACAGGGGGCGGACAATGAGCAGTTCTTC. Translation: CASRPGQGADNEQFF.

V gene TRBV19 combines with J gene TRBJ1-2; a weak D match, TRBD1 (5 bases). CDR1 and CDR2 from the germline V gene are LNHDA and SQIVND (reference sequence). This CDR3 spans 15 amino acids. V dropped 5 bases and J dropped 2 bases, with 15 bases sitting between them. The CDR3 nucleotides are TGTGCCAGTAGTCCCGTGCAGGGTTCGAACTATGGCTACACCTTC. Its translation: CASSPVQGSNYGYTF.

This chain connects TRBV27 to TRBJ2-2, with a tentative D call TRBD1 (5 bases). Trimming stripped 5 bases from V and 0 bases from J, with 10 bases between. Germline CDR1 and CDR2: MNHEY and SMNVEV (reference sequence). CDR3 length: 15 residues. The CDR3 spells CASSLTTANTGELFF. The CDR3 DNA reads TGTGCCAGCAGTCTCACGACAGCGAACACCGGGGAGCTGTTTTTT.

The V and J genes are TRBV2 and TRBJ2-3; 8 nucleotides align to TRBD1. The CDR3 is 16 residues long. V shed 4 bases and J 4 bases; nucleotides not matched to a gene: 10. The V gene's germline CDR1 is SNHLY and CDR2 FYNNEI. The CDR3 coding sequence is TGTGCCAGCAGTGGAAGACAGGGGAGGATGGCAGATACGCAGTATTTT. Its protein is CASSGRQGRMADTQYF.

The chain recombines TRBV28 with TRBJ1-2; 9 nucleotides match TRBD1. CDR3 length: 14 amino acids. Germline V gene sequence: CDR1 MDHEN, CDR2 SYDVKM. Trimming at V came to 6 bases and at J to 4 bases, leaving 6 bases not matched to a gene. The CDR3 protein is CASRAGQGPYGYTF. Written as DNA, the CDR3 is TGTGCCAGCAGGGCGGGACAGGGCCCCTATGGCTACACCTTC.

This rearrangement joins TRBV6-1 to TRBJ2-5; tentative D call: TRBD2 (5 bases). The germline V gene has CDR1 MNHNS and CDR2 SASEGT. Trimming shortened V by 6 bases and J by 3 bases, and 8 bases separated the two germline ends. The CDR3 sequence is 12 residues long. DNA of the CDR3: TGTGCCAGCAGAGTCGGGAAAGAGACCCAGTACTTC. It codes for CASRVGKETQYF.

This clone has a handful of counts. This chain joins TRBV5-8 and TRBJ1-2; the D gene is possibly TRBD1 (6 bases). The CDR3 is made up of 12 amino acids. The germline CDR1 and CDR2 sequences are SGHTS and YDEGEE. V shed 4 bases and J shed 8 bases, with 12 bases lying between them. The CDR3 reads CASSPQGRGYTF. The CDR3 DNA is TGTGCCAGCAGCCCCCAGGGGCGAGGCTACACCTTC.

This clone was recorded only once. V is TRBV27 and J is TRBJ1-1; D not resolved. The CDR3 extends over 14 amino acids. Germline assignment: CDR1 MNHEY and CDR2 SMNVEV (reference sequence). Trimming took 2 bases from V and 7 from J, leaving 14 bases between them. This chain's CDR3 is CASSLGGSRNEAFF. The CDR3 bases are TGTGCCAGCAGTTTAGGAGGTAGCAGAAATGAAGCTTTCTTT.

This rearrangement joins TRBV4-1 to TRBJ2-3, with 7 bases aligning to TRBD2. CDR3 length equals 13 residues. V lost 3 bases and J lost 14; bases outside the gene matches: 11. Germline CDR1 and CDR2: MGHRA and YSYEKL. The CDR3 protein is CASSHSGLGFSYF. The CDR3 DNA is TGCGCCAGCAGCCACTCTGGACTAGGATTTTCGTATTTT.

V gene TRBV10-3 combines with J gene TRBJ1-2; TRBD1 matches 8 bases. J was trimmed by 6 bases and V by 2 bases; bases with no gene match: 2. The CDR3 sequence is 13 residues long. The germline gives CDR1 ENHRY, CDR2 SYGVKD. The CDR3 spells CAISESRGHGYTF. In DNA form, the CDR3 reads TGTGCCATCAGTGAGAGCAGGGGGCATGGCTACACCTTC.